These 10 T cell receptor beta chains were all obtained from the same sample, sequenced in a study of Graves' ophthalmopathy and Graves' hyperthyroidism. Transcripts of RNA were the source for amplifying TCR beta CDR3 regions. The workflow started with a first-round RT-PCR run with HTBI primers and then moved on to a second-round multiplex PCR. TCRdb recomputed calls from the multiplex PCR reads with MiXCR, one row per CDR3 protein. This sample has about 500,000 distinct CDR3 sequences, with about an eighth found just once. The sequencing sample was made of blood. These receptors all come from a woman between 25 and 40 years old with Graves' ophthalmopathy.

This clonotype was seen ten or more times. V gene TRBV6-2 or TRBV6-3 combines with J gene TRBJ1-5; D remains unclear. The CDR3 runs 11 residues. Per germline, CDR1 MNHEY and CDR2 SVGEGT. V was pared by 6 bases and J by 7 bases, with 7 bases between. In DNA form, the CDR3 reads TGTGCCAGCAGCTCTGGACAGCCCCAGCATTTT. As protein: CASSSGQPQHF.

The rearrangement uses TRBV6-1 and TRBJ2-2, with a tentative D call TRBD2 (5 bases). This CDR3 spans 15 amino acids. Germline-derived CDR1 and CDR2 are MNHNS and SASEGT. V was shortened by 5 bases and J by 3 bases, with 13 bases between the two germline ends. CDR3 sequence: CASSTPGFDTGELFF. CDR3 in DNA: TGTGCCAGCAGTACCCCGGGATTTGACACCGGGGAGCTGTTTTTT.

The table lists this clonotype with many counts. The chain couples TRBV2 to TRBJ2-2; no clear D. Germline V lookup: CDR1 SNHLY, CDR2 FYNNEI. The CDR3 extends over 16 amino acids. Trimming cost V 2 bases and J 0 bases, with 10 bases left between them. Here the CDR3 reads CASSEWFSSNTGELFF. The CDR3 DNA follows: TGTGCCAGCAGTGAATGGTTCAGCTCGAACACCGGGGAGCTGTTTTTT.

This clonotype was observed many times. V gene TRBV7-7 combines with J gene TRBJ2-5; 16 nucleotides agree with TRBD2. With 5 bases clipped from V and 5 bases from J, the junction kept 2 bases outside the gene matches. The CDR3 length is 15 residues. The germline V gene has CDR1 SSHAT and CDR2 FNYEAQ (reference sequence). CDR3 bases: TGTGCCAGCAGCCCGGGACTAGCGGGGGGGGAGACCCAGTACTTC. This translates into CASSPGLAGGETQYF.

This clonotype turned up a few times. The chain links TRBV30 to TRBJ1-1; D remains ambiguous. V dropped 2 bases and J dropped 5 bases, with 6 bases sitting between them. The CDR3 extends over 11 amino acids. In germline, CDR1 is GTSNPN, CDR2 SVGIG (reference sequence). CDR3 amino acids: CAWSPLTEAFF. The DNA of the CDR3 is TGTGCCTGGAGTCCCCTTACTGAAGCTTTCTTT.

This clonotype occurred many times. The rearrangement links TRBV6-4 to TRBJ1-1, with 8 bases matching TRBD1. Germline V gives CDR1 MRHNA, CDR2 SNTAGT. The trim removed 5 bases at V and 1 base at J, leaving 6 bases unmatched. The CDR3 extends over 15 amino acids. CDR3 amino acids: CASSPSGGANTEAFF. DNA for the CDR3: TGTGCCAGCAGTCCCTCAGGGGGCGCGAACACTGAAGCTTTCTTT.

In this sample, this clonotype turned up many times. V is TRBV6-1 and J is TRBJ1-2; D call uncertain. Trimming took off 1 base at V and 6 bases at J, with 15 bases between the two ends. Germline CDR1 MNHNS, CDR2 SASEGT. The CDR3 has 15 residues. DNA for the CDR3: TGTGCCAGCAGTGAAGGTGGTCCCCTGGTGGATGGCTACACCTTC. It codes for CASSEGGPLVDGYTF.

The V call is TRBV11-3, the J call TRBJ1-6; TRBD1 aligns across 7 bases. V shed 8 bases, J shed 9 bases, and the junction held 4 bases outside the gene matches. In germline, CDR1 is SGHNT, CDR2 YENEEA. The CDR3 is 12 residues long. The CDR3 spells CASLNRGSPLHF. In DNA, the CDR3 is TGTGCCAGCCTTAACAGGGGTTCACCCCTCCACTTT.

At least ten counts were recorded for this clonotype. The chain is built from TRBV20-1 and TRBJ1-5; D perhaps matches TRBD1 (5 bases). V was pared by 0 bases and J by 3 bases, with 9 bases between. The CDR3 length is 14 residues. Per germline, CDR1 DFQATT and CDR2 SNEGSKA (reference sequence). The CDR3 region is CSARDLRDNQPQHF. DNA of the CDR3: TGCAGTGCTAGAGATCTCAGGGACAATCAGCCCCAGCATTTT.

Written as DNA, the CDR3 is TGTGCCAGTAGTCTTTCGACCAGGGACTATGGCTACACCTTC. The encoded protein is CASSLSTRDYGYTF. This chain joins TRBV19 and TRBJ1-2, with a possible D match to TRBD1 (5 bases). Germline V gene sequence: CDR1 LNHDA, CDR2 SQIVND (reference sequence). The ends were cut back, 5 bases at V and 3 bases at J, with 13 bases in the middle. The CDR3 is 14 residues long.